The present entry profiles one T cell receptor (beta chain) with its context. Its cognate antigen has yet to be identified. It has no much larger one-base neighbor in the sample; base qualities were not kept. The sample is drawn from a study of T cells after posttransplantation cyclophosphamide (dated by TCRdb to 2016 to 2017). Looking at the study overall: Using TRB sequencing, the study followed how the T cell repertoire reconstituted after myeloablative bone marrow transplantation in which posttransplantation cyclophosphamide served as GVHD prophylaxis. Public TRB sequences were compared against a database of over 3,000 sequences linked to responses to pathogens, tumor antigens, self-antigens and alloantigens. TRA and TRB clonality were tightly correlated in roughly ten samples, so subsequent TCR analyses focused on TRB only. Blood from all 30 or so PTCy patients with 1-year posttransplant specimens was subjected to TRB sequencing. TRB sequencing was also done on up to about 3 additional blood samples from 2 to 5.2 years after transplant in 3 patients, and on pretransplant blood from 4 patients. Samples from around 35 PTCy-treated patients and 16 related bone marrow donors of those patients were subjected to antigen receptor sequencing. The full study reports these points: Across the 35 to 45 patients, TRB clonality was highly associated with recipient CMV seropositivity and CMV reactivation, and diversity with PTCy was similar to that in the CNI/methotrexate controls. Donor-recipient similarity was low at 1-2 months but increased during the first year, and donor CD8+ memory clones often dominated later blood repertoires. The TRB repertoires of T cells infiltrating skin or GI tract showed only limited overlap with the TRB repertoires of T cells in blood.

The CDR3 starts with the cysteine, ends with the phenylalanine, and has 21 residues. CDR3 DNA is the only sequence kept; it has 63 bases, read in frame from the first base. From a lookup of the germline V gene, CDR1 and CDR2 are SNHLY and FYNNEI. Trimming accounts for 8 bases at V and 2 bases at J, while the number of junction bases matched to no gene is 23. TRB sequencing used genomic DNA with the immunoSEQ assay at survey resolution or the hsTCRB kit. Processing in the source paper ran as follows. The immunoSEQ software was used for initial read processing, and the LymphoSeq R package was used for repertoire analyses. Clonality was calculated as 1 minus normalized Shannon entropy, and the Gini coefficient was also calculated for each TRB dataset. Phenotypes of unsorted samples were inferred by mapping TRB sequences from sorted subsets of the recipient or donor onto the same recipient's unsorted samples. In its TCRdb copy, this immuneACCESS table keeps in-frame sequences only and misses some clones. Where compared with another copy, unresolved V genes explain less than half of these, and the others have no known cause. V, J and clone size derive from that table, while D and trimming were established from the DNA sequence. The sample table contains fewer than 60,000 clones; only one count was recorded for 94% of them. The ten largest clones take up about 3.1% of the sample.

Peripheral blood samples were provided by related bone marrow donors on the day of marrow donation. Mononuclear cells from peripheral blood and bone marrow were separated by Ficoll-Hypaque density centrifugation and then cryopreserved. The clonotype originates from a woman in her 30s in good health and a related stem cell transplant donor. Rearrangement joined TRBV2 to TRBJ1-4, with 10 middle bases fitting TRBD1. The source material was PBMCs. Here is the DNA: TGTGCCAGCTATGCGACCGTCTGGGACAGGGGCTTCACCGCGACTAATGAAAAACTGTTTTTT. This yields the protein CASYATVWDRGFTATNEKLFF.